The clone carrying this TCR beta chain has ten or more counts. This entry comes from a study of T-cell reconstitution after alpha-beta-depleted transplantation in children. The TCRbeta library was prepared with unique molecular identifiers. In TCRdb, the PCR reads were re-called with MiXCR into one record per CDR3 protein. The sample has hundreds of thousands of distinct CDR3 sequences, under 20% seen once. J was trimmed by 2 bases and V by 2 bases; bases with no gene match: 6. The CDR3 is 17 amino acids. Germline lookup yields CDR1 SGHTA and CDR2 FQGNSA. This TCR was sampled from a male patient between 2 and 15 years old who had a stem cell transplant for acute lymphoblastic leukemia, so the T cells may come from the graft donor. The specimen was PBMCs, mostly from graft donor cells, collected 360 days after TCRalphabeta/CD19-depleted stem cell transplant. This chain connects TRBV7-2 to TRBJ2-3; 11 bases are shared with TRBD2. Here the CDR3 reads CASSLYPSGGNTDTQYF. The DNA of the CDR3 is TGTGCCAGCAGCTTATACCCTAGCGGGGGGAACACAGATACGCAGTATTTT.